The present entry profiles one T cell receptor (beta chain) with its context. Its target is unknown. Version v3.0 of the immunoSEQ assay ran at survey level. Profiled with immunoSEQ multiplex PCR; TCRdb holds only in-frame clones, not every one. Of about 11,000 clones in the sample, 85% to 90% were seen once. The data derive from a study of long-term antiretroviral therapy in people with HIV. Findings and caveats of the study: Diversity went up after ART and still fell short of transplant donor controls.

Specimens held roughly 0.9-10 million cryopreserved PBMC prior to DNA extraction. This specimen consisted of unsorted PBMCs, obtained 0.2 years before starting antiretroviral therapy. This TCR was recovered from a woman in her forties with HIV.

The CDR3 DNA reads TGTGCCAGCAGCCCCCAAACAGGGAACACTGAAGCTTTCTTT. It translates to CASSPQTGNTEAFF. V usage is TRBV7-9 and J usage is TRBJ1-1, with D possibly matching TRBD1 (5 bases). The germline V and J ends were trimmed by 5 bases and 1 base, with 11 bases remaining between them. This CDR3 comprises 14 residues. Germline CDR1 and CDR2: SEHNR and FQNEAQ (reference sequence).